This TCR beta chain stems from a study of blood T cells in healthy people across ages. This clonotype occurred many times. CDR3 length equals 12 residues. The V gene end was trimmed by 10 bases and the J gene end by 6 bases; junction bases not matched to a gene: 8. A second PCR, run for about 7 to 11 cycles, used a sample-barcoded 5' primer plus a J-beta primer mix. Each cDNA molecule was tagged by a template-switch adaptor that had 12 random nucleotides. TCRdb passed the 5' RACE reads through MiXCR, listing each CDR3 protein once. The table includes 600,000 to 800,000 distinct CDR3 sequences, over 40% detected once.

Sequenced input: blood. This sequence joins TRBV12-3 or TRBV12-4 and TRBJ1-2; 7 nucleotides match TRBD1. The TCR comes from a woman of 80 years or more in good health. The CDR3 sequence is CANSQGLHGYTF. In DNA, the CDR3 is TGTGCCAACTCACAGGGGTTGCATGGCTACACCTTC.